This T cell receptor (beta chain) originates from a study of regulatory T cells in long-lasting Graves disease. Overall study context: Antithyroid drug exposure in newly diagnosed Graves' patients had lasted under 3 months.

This clonotype has at least ten counts. Its cognate antigen is unknown. As to time point: newly diagnosed GD, antithyroid drugs for less than 3 months. From RNA extracted from PBMCs, the TCR library was made. TCR beta libraries were built with iRepertoire HTBI primers and Arm-PCR of CDR3 regions. Source study methods: Gene usage covered 62 TRBV and 14 TRBJ segments. TCRdb used MiXCR to reprocess the multiplex PCR reads, holding one entry per CDR3 protein. It is TCRdb's table, rather than the study itself, that gives the V and J calls and clone size. The sample includes around 400,000 distinct CDR3 sequences, around 16% seen only once; the top ten take around a fifth. Study-wide results and limits: TRBV28 was favored in persistent disease, as were TRBJ1-2 and TRBJ2-5. Among persistent patients, a larger number of public clonotypes were shared (around 3,000) than among newly diagnosed patients (about 1,000).

The length of the CDR3 is 14 residues. Per the germline V gene, CDR1 is SGHAT and CDR2 is FQNNGV. Trimming removed 5 bases at V and 2 bases at J, with 12 bases between. The input for sequencing was peripheral blood mononuclear cells (PBMCs), taken at new diagnosis, from a patient treated with antithyroid drugs. The chain carries TRBV11-2 and TRBJ2-5; no clear D gene. This clonotype was obtained from a female donor with Graves disease. The CDR3 loop reads CASSPVIWQETQYF. CDR3 sequence (DNA): TGTGCCAGCAGCCCAGTGATCTGGCAAGAGACCCAGTACTTC.